This TCR beta chain is from a study of cytomegalovirus exposure and HLA in healthy donors. For the study at large: Earlier, 100 million to 120 million unique TCR beta sequences were recovered from approximately 200 million T cells by an analysis. From HLA-typed donors, an early data release held about 92 million unique TCRs. General study results and limits: A later look showed TCR association rates differing by HLA locus, highest for DRB1 and lowest for HLA-C.

A multiplex PCR was run with 60 Vbeta primers and 13 Jbeta primers. Data came from immunoSEQ multiplex PCR; TCRdb stores just in-frame clones and leaves some out. This table has 100,000 to 150,000 clones, 80% appearing once. As regards this clone: Its target is not known.

Germline V CDR1 and CDR2: LNHDA, SQIVND (reference sequence). V lost 7 bases to trimming and J lost 8 bases, with 17 bases between them. CDR3 length: 13 amino acids. The chain recombines TRBV19 with TRBJ1-2, with a tentative D call TRBD1 (5 bases). The clonotype was recovered from a man aged 30 to 45 in good health and CMV-seropositive. The sample comprised PBMCs. The CDR3 coding sequence is TGTGCCAGTACCGAAGGCGGGGGGGGAGGCTACACCTTC. Translation: CASTEGGGGGYTF.